The entry below describes one T cell receptor (beta chain). The antigen it binds to is not known. Base quality data are lacking; no much larger clone is found one base away. Preparation of the library involved 5' RACE. This sample was sequenced with an Illumina HiSeq 2500. A second roughly 7 to 12 cycle PCR used a sample-barcoded 5' primer and a J-beta primer mix. A unique molecular identifier was introduced onto each TCR beta cDNA molecule by a template-switch 5' adaptor carrying 12 random nucleotides. At least 2.5 million CDR3-containing paired-end reads were obtained from each sample. First-strand cDNA was synthesized from all RNA with the Mint cDNA synthesis kit, primed by a TRBC-specific oligonucleotide. Following uracil-DNA glycosylase treatment, a first 18-cycle PCR with universal primers M1SS and BC2_uni_R was performed on all cDNA. Processing in the source paper ran as follows. Normalization of each sample was performed by random selection of 1 million high-quality reads, each carrying a distinct molecular identifier. Instead of being binned into consensus sequences, reads that shared molecular identifiers were thrown out. MiTCR, run with a Q25 quality threshold and the strictest error-elimination algorithm, handled CDR3 identification, clonotype clustering and error correction. A nonparametric unseen species model using Euler transformation provided a lower-bound estimate of total TCR beta diversity. TCRdb reran the public reads through fastp at Q25 and MiXCR, keeping productive beta chains. Each record represents a unique CDR3 protein, reported with the most common genes and DNA among its rows. The V and J calls were determined by TCRdb, not by the authors. The sample profile shows some 710,000 distinct CDR3 sequences; approximately 22% of them were found once. 20% to 25% of the sample is in the top ten clones.

This sample was taken from a study of blood T cells in healthy people across ages (dated by TCRdb to 2013 to 2016). For context, the study as a whole: In model experiments, template switching captured about one uniquely barcoded TCR beta cDNA molecule for every two T cells. To track age-related changes in TCR beta repertoire diversity, the study relied on deep sequencing normalized with unique cDNA molecular identifiers. Donors were grouped into four age groups: young (average roughly 17 years), middle-aged (over 35), aged (approximately 58) and long-lived (around 80). To avoid experimental bias, donors of different ages were distributed randomly across sequencing lanes. Two additional independent replicas of 1 million unique cDNA reads from the same blood draw were analyzed for two donors (one aged 18 to 30 and one aged 80 or older).

Beyond this particular receptor, the publication reports: Bulk unsorted PBMC profiling prevented conclusive comparison of naive and antigen-experienced compartments. A strong correlation was found between observed TCR beta diversity and the percentage of naive T cells measured by flow cytometry. Compared with the aged group, the long-lived group had more naive CD4+ T cells, fewer expanded clones and increased TCR diversity, a pattern suggesting age selection. Estimates of total diversity based on one million sequenced T cells were regarded as lower bounds and as underestimates. As age increased, observed TCR beta diversity per million T cells dropped in a roughly linear way, and a significant reduction was already evident by age roughly 36. Because donor CMV infection status was unknown, age-related changes in expanded clonotypes were potentially confounded.

The approximately 41 donors, aged roughly 6 to 100 years, were systemically healthy Caucasian individuals from Russia. About 10 milliliters of peripheral blood were collected from each donor into EDTA-treated Vacutainer tubes. Ficoll-Paque density-gradient centrifugation was used to isolate PBMCs, with at least 7 million per sample. Trizol reagent was used to extract total RNA from PBMCs, with at least 5 micrograms per sample. Naive CD45RAhigh/CD27high T cell percentages were measured by flow cytometry on a PBMC aliquot from every donor. The CDR3 has 17 amino acids, counting the end cysteine and phenylalanine. This entry keeps only the CDR3 DNA: 51 bases, framed from base 1. Via the germline V gene (reference sequence), CDR1 is SEHNR and CDR2 FQNEAQ. Trimming at the junction amounts to 5 bases on V and 3 bases on J, and the germline ends lie 19 bases apart.

Recombination linked TRBV7-9 to TRBJ1-4, with no confident D gene call. The sequenced sample consisted of blood. The TCR originated in a man between 65 and 85 years old in good health. The nucleotide sequence reads TGTGCCAGCAGCCTAGTTGGCGGAGATTGGGCTAATGAAAAACTGTTTTTT. It encodes CASSLVGGDWANEKLFF. The variable domain in full, with residues beyond the CDR3 obtained from the reference TRBV7-9 and TRBJ1-4 genes, is DTGVSQNPRHKITKRGQNVTFRCDPISEHNRLYWYRQTLGQGPEFLTYFQNEAQLEKSRLLSDRFSAERPKGSFSTLEIQRTEQGDSAMYLCASSLVGGDWANEKLFFGSGTQLSVL.